A selection of T cell receptor beta chains follows, all from one sample in a study of T cell repertoires in cytomegalovirus infection. One entry per CDR3 protein, called by TCRdb with MiXCR from the reads. The table includes about 250,000 distinct CDR3 sequences, 6.5% detected once. Sequencing was performed on PBMCs. The receptors here all came from a human donor in good health (CMV status not recorded). Some clones in this sample may be carry-over from other donors' samples. Each CDR3 is given with its conserved first and last residue. Each record gives: CDR3 protein, D gene, CDR3 length, V gene. D genes are given only for firm matches.

CDR3aa: CSASRQGDHLQETQYF
d_gene: TRBD1
len: 16
v_gene: TRBV20-1

CDR3aa: CASSAGTSYGYTF
d_gene: NA
len: 13
v_gene: TRBV6-2/TRBV6-3

CDR3aa: CASSLEAANYGYTF
d_gene: NA
len: 14
v_gene: TRBV7-2

CDR3aa: CSARASDYGYTF
d_gene: NA
len: 12
v_gene: TRBV20-1

CDR3aa: CASSYSPGSNTIYF
d_gene: NA
len: 14
v_gene: TRBV6-6

CDR3aa: CASSPDPDLIYGYTF
d_gene: NA
len: 15
v_gene: TRBV7-2

CDR3aa: CSVKTRNTGELFF
d_gene: NA
len: 13
v_gene: TRBV29-1

CDR3aa: CSVKGQGDEKQFF
d_gene: TRBD1
len: 13
v_gene: TRBV29-1

CDR3aa: CASSAGGPSRFF
d_gene: TRBD2
len: 12
v_gene: TRBV23-1

CDR3aa: CASSFGPRAFF
d_gene: NA
len: 11
v_gene: TRBV7-2

CDR3aa: CASSSNLPGTPSNQPQHF
d_gene: NA
len: 18
v_gene: TRBV4-3

CDR3aa: CAKARRNQPQHF
d_gene: NA
len: 12
v_gene: TRBV27

CDR3aa: CASSVDRLNYGYTF
d_gene: NA
len: 14
v_gene: TRBV9